One sample yielded the 3 T cell receptor beta chains listed below, sequenced in a study of shared clonotypes between healthy human individuals. Assay used: immunoSEQ multiplex PCR; TCRdb lists only in-frame clones, some missing. The sample lists more than 1,200,000 clones; about 98.5% were seen once. The sample taken for sequencing was naive CD4+ T cells sorted from blood. Subset in this sample: CD45RA+ positively selected. These receptors came from a man aged 30-40 years in good health.

The genes are TRBV13 and TRBJ1-1; D may be TRBD1 (6 bases). Germline V lookup: CDR1 PRHDT, CDR2 FYEKMQ (reference sequence). V lost 0 bases and J 1 base, leaving 9 bases between the germline ends. The CDR3 is 15 residues long. The CDR3 bases are TGTGCCAGCAGCTTAGGACAGGGCGAGAACACTGAAGCTTTCTTT. The encoded protein is CASSLGQGENTEAFF.

The chain employs TRBV5-4 and TRBJ2-2; D remains ambiguous. Trimming cost V 6 bases and J 6 bases, with 9 bases left between them. CDR1 SGHNT and CDR2 YYREEE come from the germline V gene (reference sequence). The CDR3 contains 12 residues. The DNA for the CDR3 is TGTGCCAGCACTATTGGTCCCGGGGAGCTGTTTTTT. It translates to CASTIGPGELFF.

This rearrangement joins TRBV5-4 to TRBJ1-3; D is ambiguous. Trimming removed 3 bases from V and 2 bases from J, with 9 bases in between. Germline CDR1 SGHNT, CDR2 YYREEE (reference sequence). CDR3 size: 14 residues. CDR3 in amino acids: CASSSARAGNTIYF. The CDR3 DNA follows: TGTGCCAGCAGCTCCGCCCGTGCTGGAAACACCATATATTTT. Looking up the rest from reference TRBV5-4 and TRBJ1-3 gives the full variable domain: ETGVTQSPTHLIKTRGQQVTLRCSSQSGHNTVSWYQQALGQGPQFIFQYYREEENGRGNFPPRFSGLQFPNYSSELNVNALELDDSALYLCASSSARAGNTIYFGEGSWLTVV.